This note documents a single T cell receptor (beta chain) sequence. Profiled with immunoSEQ multiplex PCR; TCRdb holds only in-frame clones, not every one. Here the sample spans fewer than 90,000 clones, roughly 86% being singletons. The data derive from a study of OX40 agonist ivuxolimab in advanced cancers. The overall study: The patients received agonistic anti-OX40 (CD134) antibody ivuxolimab. Those treated in dose escalation had hepatocellular carcinoma, melanoma, renal cell cancer or head and neck cancer.

This CDR3 is 12 amino acids long. In germline, CDR1 is SQVTM, CDR2 ANQGSEA. The germline V and J ends were trimmed by 3 bases and 0 bases, with 3 bases remaining between them. The TCR sequence derives from an adult with an advanced solid tumor such as melanoma, head and neck, liver or kidney cancer. The V gene is TRBV29-1, the J gene TRBJ1-3; D unclear. Here the sequenced sample was CD4+ or CD8+ T cells sorted from blood, taken in a trial of the OX40 agonist ivuxolimab. CDR3 bases: TGCAGCGTTGACGGCTCTGGAAACACCATATATTTT. It is translated as CSVDGSGNTIYF.